The source of this T cell receptor (beta chain) is a study of early T cells in non-severe SARS-CoV-2 infection. In the study overall: The chains were unpaired, and the sequenced material was bulk RNA from unsorted whole blood.

Study-level results: Sequences matched to VDJdb favored anti-spike CD8 responses, while private and CD4 specificities were missed.

Trimming shortened V by 11 bases and J by 7 bases, and 6 bases separated the two germline ends. Germline assignment: CDR1 ENHRY and CDR2 SYGVKD. This CDR3 contains 10 residues. The TCR library protocol was used to attach unique molecular identifiers. These identifiers were attached to individual cDNA molecules. TCRdb fed the 5' RACE reads into MiXCR, producing one record per CDR3 protein. The sample has 50,000 or so distinct CDR3 sequences, about 13% seen once. This clonotype was counted a few times. The antigen is unknown. This clonotype originated in an adult who was a healthcare worker with PCR-confirmed SARS-CoV-2 infection or an uninfected control (not recorded which). Sample: whole blood. The J gene is TRBJ1-6, the V gene TRBV10-3; D unclear. Here the CDR3 reads CAQHNSPLHF. For the CDR3, the DNA is TGTGCCCAACACAATTCACCCCTCCACTTT.